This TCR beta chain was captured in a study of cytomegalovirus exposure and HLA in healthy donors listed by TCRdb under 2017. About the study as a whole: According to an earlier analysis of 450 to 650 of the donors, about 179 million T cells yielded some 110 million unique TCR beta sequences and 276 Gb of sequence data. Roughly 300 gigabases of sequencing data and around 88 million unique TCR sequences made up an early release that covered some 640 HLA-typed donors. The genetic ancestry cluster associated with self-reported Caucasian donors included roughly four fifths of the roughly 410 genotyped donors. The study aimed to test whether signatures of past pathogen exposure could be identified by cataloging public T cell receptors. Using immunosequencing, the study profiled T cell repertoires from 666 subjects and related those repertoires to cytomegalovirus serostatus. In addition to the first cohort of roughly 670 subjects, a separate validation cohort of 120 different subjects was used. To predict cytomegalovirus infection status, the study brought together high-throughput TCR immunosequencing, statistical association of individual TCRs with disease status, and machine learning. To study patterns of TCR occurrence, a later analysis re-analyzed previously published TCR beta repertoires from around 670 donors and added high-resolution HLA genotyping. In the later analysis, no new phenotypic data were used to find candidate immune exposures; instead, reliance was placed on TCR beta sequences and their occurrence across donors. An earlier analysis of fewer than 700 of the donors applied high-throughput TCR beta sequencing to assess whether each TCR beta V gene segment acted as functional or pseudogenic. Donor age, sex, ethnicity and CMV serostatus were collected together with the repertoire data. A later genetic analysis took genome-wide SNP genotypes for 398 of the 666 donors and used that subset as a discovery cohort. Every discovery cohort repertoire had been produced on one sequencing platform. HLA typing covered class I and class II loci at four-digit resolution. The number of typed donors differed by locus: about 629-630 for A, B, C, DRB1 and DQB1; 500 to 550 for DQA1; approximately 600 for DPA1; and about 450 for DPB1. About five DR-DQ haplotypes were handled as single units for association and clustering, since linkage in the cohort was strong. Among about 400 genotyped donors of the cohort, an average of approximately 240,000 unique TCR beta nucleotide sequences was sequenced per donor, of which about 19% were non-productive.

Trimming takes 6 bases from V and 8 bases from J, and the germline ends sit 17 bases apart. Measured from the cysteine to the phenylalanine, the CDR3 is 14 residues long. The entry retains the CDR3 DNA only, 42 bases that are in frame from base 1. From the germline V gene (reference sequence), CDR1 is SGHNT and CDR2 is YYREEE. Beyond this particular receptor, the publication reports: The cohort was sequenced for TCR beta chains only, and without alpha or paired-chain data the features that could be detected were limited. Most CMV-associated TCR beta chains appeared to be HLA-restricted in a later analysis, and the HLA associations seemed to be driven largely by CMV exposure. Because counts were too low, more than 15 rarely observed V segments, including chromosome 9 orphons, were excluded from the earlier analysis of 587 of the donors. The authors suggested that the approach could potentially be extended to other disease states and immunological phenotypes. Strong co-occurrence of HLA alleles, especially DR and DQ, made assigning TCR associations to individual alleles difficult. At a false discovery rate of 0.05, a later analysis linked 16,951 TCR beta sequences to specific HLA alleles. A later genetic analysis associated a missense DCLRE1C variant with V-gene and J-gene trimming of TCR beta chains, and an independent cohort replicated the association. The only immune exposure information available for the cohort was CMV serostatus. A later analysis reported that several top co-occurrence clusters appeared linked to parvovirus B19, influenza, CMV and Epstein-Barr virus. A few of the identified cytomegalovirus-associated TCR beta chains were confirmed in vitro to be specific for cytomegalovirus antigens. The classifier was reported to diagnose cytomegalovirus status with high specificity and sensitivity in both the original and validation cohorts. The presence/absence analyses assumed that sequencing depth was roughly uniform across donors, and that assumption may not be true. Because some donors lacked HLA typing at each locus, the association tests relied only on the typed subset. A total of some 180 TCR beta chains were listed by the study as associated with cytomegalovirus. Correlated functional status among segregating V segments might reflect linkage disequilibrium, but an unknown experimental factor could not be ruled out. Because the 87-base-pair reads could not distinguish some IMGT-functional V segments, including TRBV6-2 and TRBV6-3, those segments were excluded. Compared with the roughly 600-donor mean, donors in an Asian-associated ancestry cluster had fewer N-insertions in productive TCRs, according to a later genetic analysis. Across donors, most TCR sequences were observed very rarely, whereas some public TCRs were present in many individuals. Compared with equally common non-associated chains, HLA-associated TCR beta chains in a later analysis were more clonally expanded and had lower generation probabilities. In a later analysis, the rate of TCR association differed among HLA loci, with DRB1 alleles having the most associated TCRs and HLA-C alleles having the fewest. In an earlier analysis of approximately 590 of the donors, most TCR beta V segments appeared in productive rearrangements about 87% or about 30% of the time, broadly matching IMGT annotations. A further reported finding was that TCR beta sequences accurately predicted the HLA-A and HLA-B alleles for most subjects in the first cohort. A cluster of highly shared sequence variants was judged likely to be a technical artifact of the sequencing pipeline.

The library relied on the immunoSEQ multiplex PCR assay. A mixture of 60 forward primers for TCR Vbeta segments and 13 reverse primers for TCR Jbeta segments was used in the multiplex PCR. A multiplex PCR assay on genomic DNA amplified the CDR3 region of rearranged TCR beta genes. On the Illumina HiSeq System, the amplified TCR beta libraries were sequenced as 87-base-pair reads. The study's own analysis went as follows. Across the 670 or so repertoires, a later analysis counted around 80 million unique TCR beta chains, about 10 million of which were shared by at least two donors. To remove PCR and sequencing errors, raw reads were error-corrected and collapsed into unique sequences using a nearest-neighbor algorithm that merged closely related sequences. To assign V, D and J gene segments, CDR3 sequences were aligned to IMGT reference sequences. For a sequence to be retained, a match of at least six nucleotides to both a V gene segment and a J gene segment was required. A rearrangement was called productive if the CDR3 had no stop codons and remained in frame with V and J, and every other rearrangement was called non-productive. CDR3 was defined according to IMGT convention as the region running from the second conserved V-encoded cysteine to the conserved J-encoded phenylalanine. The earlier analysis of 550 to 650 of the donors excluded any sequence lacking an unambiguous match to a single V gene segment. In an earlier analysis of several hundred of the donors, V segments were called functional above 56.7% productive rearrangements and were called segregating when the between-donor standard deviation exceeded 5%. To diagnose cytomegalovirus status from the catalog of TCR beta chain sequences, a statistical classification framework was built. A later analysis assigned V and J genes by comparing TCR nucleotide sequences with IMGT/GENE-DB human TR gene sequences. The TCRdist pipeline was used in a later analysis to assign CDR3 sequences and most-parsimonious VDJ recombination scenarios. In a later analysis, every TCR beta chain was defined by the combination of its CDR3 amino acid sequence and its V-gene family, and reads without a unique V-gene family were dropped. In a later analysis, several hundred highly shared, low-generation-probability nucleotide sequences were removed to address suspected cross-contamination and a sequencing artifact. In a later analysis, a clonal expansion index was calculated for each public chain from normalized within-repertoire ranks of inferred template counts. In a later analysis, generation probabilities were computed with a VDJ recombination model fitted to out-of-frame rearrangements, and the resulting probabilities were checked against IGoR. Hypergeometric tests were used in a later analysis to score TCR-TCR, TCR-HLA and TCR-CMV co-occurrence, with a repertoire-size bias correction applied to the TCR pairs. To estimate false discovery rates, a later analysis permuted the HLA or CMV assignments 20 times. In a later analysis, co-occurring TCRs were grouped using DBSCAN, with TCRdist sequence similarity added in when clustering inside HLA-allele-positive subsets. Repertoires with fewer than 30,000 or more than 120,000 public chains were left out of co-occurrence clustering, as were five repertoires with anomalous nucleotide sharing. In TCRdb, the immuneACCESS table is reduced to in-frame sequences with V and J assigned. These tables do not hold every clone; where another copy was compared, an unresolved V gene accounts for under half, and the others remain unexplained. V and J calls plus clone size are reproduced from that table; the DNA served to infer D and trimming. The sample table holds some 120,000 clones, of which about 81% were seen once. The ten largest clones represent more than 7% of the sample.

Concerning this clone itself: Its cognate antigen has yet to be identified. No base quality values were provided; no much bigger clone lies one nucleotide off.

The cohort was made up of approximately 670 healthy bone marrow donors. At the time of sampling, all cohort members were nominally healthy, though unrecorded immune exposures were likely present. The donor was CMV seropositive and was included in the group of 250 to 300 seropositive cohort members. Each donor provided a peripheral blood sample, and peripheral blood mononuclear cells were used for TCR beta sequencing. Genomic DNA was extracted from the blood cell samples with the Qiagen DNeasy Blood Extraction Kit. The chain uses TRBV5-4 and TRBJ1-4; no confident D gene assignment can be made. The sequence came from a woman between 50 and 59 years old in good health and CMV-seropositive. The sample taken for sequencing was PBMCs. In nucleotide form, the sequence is TGTGCCAGCACCTCAGAGGGCGGAGGAGAAAAACTGTTTTTT. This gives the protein CASTSEGGGEKLFF.